Shown below are 4 T cell receptor beta chains from a single sample sequenced in a study of cytomegalovirus exposure and HLA in healthy donors. The PCR was carried out with 60 Vbeta primers and 13 Jbeta primers. Here immunoSEQ multiplex PCR was the method, and the copy in TCRdb shows in-frame clones only, minus some. The sample shows tens of thousands of clones, over 60% of them seen only once. Sequenced material: PBMCs. The receptors originated from a male donor in good health and CMV-seropositive.

V is TRBV19 and J is TRBJ2-3, with 8 bases aligning to TRBD1. Germline CDR1 reads LNHDA; CDR2 reads SQIVND (reference sequence). The CDR3 is 15 amino acids. V trimming: 6 bases; J trimming: 1 base; junction bases outside the gene matches: 6. Written as DNA, the CDR3 is TGTGCCAGTAGCCCGGACAGGGTTGGCACAGATACGCAGTATTTT. Protein sequence: CASSPDRVGTDTQYF.

The rearrangement links TRBV19 to TRBJ1-2; weak D call: TRBD1 (5 bases). V shed 4 bases and J shed 1 base, with 13 bases lying between them. This CDR3 region has 15 residues. CDR1 and CDR2 (germline): LNHDA, SQIVND (reference sequence). The chain's CDR3 is CASSRDSVGNYGYTF. As DNA, the CDR3 is TGTGCCAGTAGTAGGGACTCCGTCGGTAACTATGGCTACACCTTC.

The chain links TRBV18 to TRBJ1-5, with a weak D call TRBD1 (5 bases). Deletions cut 6 bases from V and 6 bases from J, with 18 bases between. Germline V gives CDR1 KGHSH, CDR2 LQKENI. CDR3 size: 15 residues. Here the CDR3 DNA reads TGTGCCAGCTCCGAGCGGCCGCGGGGCGCTCAGCCCCAGCATTTT. Amino acid sequence: CASSERPRGAQPQHF.

This clone has a handful of counts. The J gene is TRBJ2-1, the V gene TRBV6-6, with 9 positions matching TRBD1. The CDR3 is 15 amino acids. Germline V gives CDR1 MNHNY, CDR2 SVGAGI (reference sequence). Germline trimming cut 7 bases from V and 5 bases from J; bases unmatched to any gene: 9. CDR3 region: CASIEGGTGHNEQFF. For the CDR3, the DNA is TGTGCCAGCATCGAGGGGGGGACAGGGCACAATGAGCAGTTCTTC.